The 23 T cell receptor beta chains below come from one sample, sequenced in a study of siplizumab effects on memory and regulatory T cells. Profiling relied on immunoSEQ multiplex PCR, and the TCRdb table lists in-frame clones only, not all of them. The sample yields roughly 56,000 clones, over 95% seen once. The specimen sequenced was naive CD8+ T cells sorted from blood. The receptors were gathered from a human donor in good health.

The CDR3 DNA reads TGTGCCAGCAGTTTCGGGACAGGGGGCGCCGGAAACACCATATATTTT. It is translated as CASSFGTGGAGNTIYF. This chain joins TRBV28 and TRBJ1-3; 12 bases fit TRBD1. Germline CDR1 reads MDHEN; CDR2 reads SYDVKM. The V and J ends lost 3 bases and 4 bases, in that order; junction bases with no gene match: 4. This CDR3 has 16 amino acids.

The chain links TRBV7-9 to TRBJ2-7; a possible D gene is TRBD1 (5 bases). The CDR3 is made up of 15 amino acids. Per germline, CDR1 SEHNR and CDR2 FQNEAQ (reference sequence). V lost 0 bases to trimming and J lost 4 bases, with 13 bases between them. The DNA for the CDR3 is TGTGCCAGCAGCTTAGCATTTGCAGGGCTATACGAGCAGTACTTC. This gives the protein CASSLAFAGLYEQYF.

V and J are TRBV5-4 and TRBJ2-5; 9 bases are a match to TRBD1. Germline V gives CDR1 SGHNT, CDR2 YYREEE (reference sequence). The CDR3 is 16 amino acids. V shed 4 bases and J 4 bases; nucleotides not matched to a gene: 11. The chain's CDR3 is CASSSNRDRVPETQYF. In DNA form, the CDR3 reads TGTGCCAGCAGCAGCAACCGGGACAGGGTCCCAGAGACCCAGTACTTC.

V is TRBV7-2 and J is TRBJ2-2, with 8 bases fitting TRBD1. This CDR3 has 14 residues. After removal of 3 bases from V and 6 bases from J, the junction contained 3 bases not matched to a gene. CDR1 SGHTA and CDR2 FQGNSA come from the germline V gene. CDR3 nucleotides: TGTGCCAGCAGCTTCGGCAGGGGGCCCGGGGAGCTGTTTTTT. It translates to CASSFGRGPGELFF.

The J gene is TRBJ2-7, the V gene TRBV27; a weak D match, TRBD1 (6 bases). Germline V CDR1 and CDR2: MNHEY, SMNVEV (reference sequence). The V gene lost 11 bases and the J gene lost 0 bases, with 14 bases spanning the gap. The CDR3 totals 13 residues. As DNA, the CDR3 is TGTGCCGTCAGGGGTTACAGCTCCTACGAGCAGTACTTC. Residues: CAVRGYSSYEQYF.

The chain is built from TRBV28 and TRBJ1-2, with 7 bases lining up with TRBD1. Trimming cost V 2 bases and J 10 bases; bases outside gene matches: 4. The CDR3 runs 12 residues. Germline CDR1 MDHEN, CDR2 SYDVKM. The chain's CDR3 is CASSLGTAFYTF. DNA of the CDR3: TGTGCCAGCAGTTTAGGGACAGCATTCTACACCTTC.

V gene TRBV28 combines with J gene TRBJ2-7; D perhaps matches TRBD1 (6 bases). The V end lost 7 bases, the J end lost 3 bases, and 7 bases lay between the germline ends. The CDR3 extends over 11 amino acids. Germline V gene data show CDR1 as MDHEN and CDR2 as SYDVKM. The CDR3 is CASKQGYEQYF. For the CDR3, the DNA is TGTGCCAGCAAACAGGGCTACGAGCAGTACTTC.

This clone appeared a single time. This sequence joins TRBV27 and TRBJ2-7, with TRBD1 matching 12 bases. The CDR3 totals 14 residues. V shed 4 bases, J shed 4 bases, and the junction held 2 bases outside the gene matches. Germline V gene data show CDR1 as MNHEY and CDR2 as SMNVEV (reference sequence). The CDR3: CASSWDRGQYEQYF. The CDR3 nucleotides are TGTGCCAGCAGTTGGGACAGGGGGCAGTACGAGCAGTACTTC.

The chain carries TRBV7-8 and TRBJ2-1; D ambiguous. The CDR3 length is 12 residues. The germline gives CDR1 SGHVS, CDR2 FQNEAQ. Trimming stripped 5 bases from V and 10 bases from J, with 12 bases between. The CDR3 region has the DNA TGTGCCAGCAGCCACCGCCTTGGGGAGCAGTTCTTC. Amino acid sequence: CASSHRLGEQFF.

V is TRBV7-8 and J is TRBJ2-7; TRBD2 might be the D (5 bases). The germline V gene encodes CDR1 SGHVS and CDR2 FQNEAQ. The CDR3 length is 14 residues. V lost 2 bases and J 3 bases, leaving 11 bases between the germline ends. CDR3 nucleotides: TGTGCCAGCAGCTTATCAGCGGAAAGCTACGAGCAGTACTTC. This translates into CASSLSAESYEQYF.

On this clone: Relative to the germline gene, one junction end is altered; a read error may explain this. This rearrangement joins TRBV25-1 to TRBJ2-3; 8 nucleotides match TRBD2. CDR3 length equals 15 residues. Per the germline V gene, CDR1 is MGHDK and CDR2 is SYGVNS. CDR3 nucleotide sequence: TGTGCCGGCAGCATAGCGGGACGAGGCACAGATACGCAGTATTTT. Its translation is CAGSIAGRGTDTQYF.

This clone was observed once. This sequence joins TRBV19 and TRBJ1-2, with D unresolved. Trimming pared 1 base from V and 2 bases from J, leaving 8 bases between. Germline lookup yields CDR1 LNHDA and CDR2 SQIVND (reference sequence). CDR3 length: 14 residues. The CDR3 here is CASSIVARNYGYTF. The CDR3 region has the DNA TGTGCCAGTAGTATAGTAGCCAGGAACTATGGCTACACCTTC.

The chain has TRBV19 and TRBJ1-3; D is ambiguous. V lost 8 bases and J 0 bases, leaving 11 bases between the germline ends. This CDR3 has 14 residues. Germline V gene sequence: CDR1 LNHDA, CDR2 SQIVND (reference sequence). The CDR3 nucleotides are TGTGCCAGTTGCATGGGGAGCTCTGGAAACACCATATATTTT. Translation: CASCMGSSGNTIYF.

CDR3 bases: TGTGCCAGCAGTTATGTGGGGAGCGACGAGCAGTACTTC. Translated: CASSYVGSDEQYF. This sequence joins TRBV6-5 and TRBJ2-7, with a tentative D call TRBD2 (5 bases). Germline assignment: CDR1 MNHEY and CDR2 SVGAGI. V was cut by 3 bases and J by 5 bases, with 11 bases left in between. The CDR3 is 13 residues long.

The chain recombines TRBV27 with TRBJ1-1, with D perhaps TRBD1 (6 bases). CDR1 is MNHEY, CDR2 SMNVEV, per germline (reference sequence). The CDR3 is 15 amino acids. V gave up 5 bases and J gave up 1 base, with 14 bases separating them. The CDR3 sequence is CASSPFEGGNTEAFF. The DNA of the CDR3 is TGTGCCAGCAGTCCTTTCGAAGGGGGGAACACTGAAGCTTTCTTT.

The chain is built from TRBV28 and TRBJ1-3; no firm D call. The V end was cut by 5 bases, the J end by 0 bases, with 8 bases between. This CDR3 comprises 14 residues. The germline CDR1 and CDR2 sequences are MDHEN and SYDVKM. The CDR3 DNA reads as TGTGCCAGCAGTGAAGACATCTCTGGAAACACCATATATTTT. Protein product: CASSEDISGNTIYF.

The chain couples TRBV11-3 to TRBJ1-6; 8 bases line up with TRBD1. Germline loops: CDR1 SGHNT, CDR2 YENEEA. The CDR3 has 16 amino acids. Trimming removed 1 base from V and 10 bases from J; junction bases left unmatched: 9. CDR3 sequence (DNA): TGTGCCAGCAGCTTAGGCCCGGACAGGGCCGAATCACCCCTCCACTTT. It yields the protein CASSLGPDRAESPLHF.

For this clone: Its ends do not fully match the called genes, so a read error is possible. The rearrangement uses TRBV9 and TRBJ2-2; 9 bases match TRBD2. The CDR3 extends over 13 amino acids. In germline, CDR1 is SGDLS, CDR2 YYNGEE. This CDR3 is CASSGRNTGELFF. CDR3 DNA sequence: TGTGCCAGTAGCGGGAGGAACACCGGGGAGCTGTTTTTT.

V and J are TRBV7-2 and TRBJ1-1; D might be TRBD1 (5 bases). From germline, CDR1 is SGHTA and CDR2 FQGNSA. Trimming took off 5 bases at V and 0 bases at J, with 16 bases between the two ends. The CDR3 loop spans 16 amino acids. The CDR3 DNA reads TGTGCCAGCAGCCCGGCGCCACAGGAATTGAACACTGAAGCTTTCTTT. It translates to CASSPAPQELNTEAFF.

The V gene is TRBV19, the J gene TRBJ2-2, with D unclear. The CDR3 spans 15 residues. V lost 6 bases and J 0 bases, leaving 11 bases between the germline ends. Germline V gives CDR1 LNHDA, CDR2 SQIVND (reference sequence). The CDR3 is CASRGGPSNTGELFF. As DNA, the CDR3 is TGTGCCAGTAGGGGCGGACCATCGAACACCGGGGAGCTGTTTTTT.

The chain has TRBV5-1 and TRBJ2-7, with TRBD2 matching 8 bases. Trimming took 0 bases from V and 4 from J; bases not matched to a gene: 6. Germline CDR1 is SGHRS and CDR2 is YFSETQ. The CDR3 has 15 residues. CDR3 in amino acids: CASSLDTGGPYEQYF. As DNA, the CDR3 is TGCGCCAGCAGCTTGGATACGGGAGGGCCGTACGAGCAGTACTTC.

The V gene is TRBV7-9, the J gene TRBJ2-7, with TRBD1 identical over 7 bases. V shed 5 bases and J 4 bases; nucleotides not matched to a gene: 5. Germline V gene sequence: CDR1 SEHNR, CDR2 FQNEAQ (reference sequence). The CDR3 consists of 13 residues. Here the CDR3 reads CASSGTAMYEQYF. The CDR3 nucleotides read TGTGCCAGCAGCGGGACAGCAATGTACGAGCAGTACTTC. The variable domain in full, completed from reference TRBV7-9 and TRBJ2-7, reads DTGVSQNPRHKITKRGQNVTFRCDPISEHNRLYWYRQTLGQGPEFLTYFQNEAQLEKSRLLSDRFSAERPKGSFSTLEIQRTEQGDSAMYLCASSGTAMYEQYFGPGTRLTVT.

CDR3 sequence: CAWSVSAGRYF. DNA for the CDR3: TGTGCCTGGAGTGTCTCTGCGGGGCGATATTTT. The chain combines TRBV30 with TRBJ2-3; a possible D gene is TRBD2 (6 bases). CDR1 and CDR2 from the germline V gene are GTSNPN and SVGIG (reference sequence). This CDR3 contains 11 residues. V gave up 0 bases and J gave up 15 bases, with 13 bases separating them.